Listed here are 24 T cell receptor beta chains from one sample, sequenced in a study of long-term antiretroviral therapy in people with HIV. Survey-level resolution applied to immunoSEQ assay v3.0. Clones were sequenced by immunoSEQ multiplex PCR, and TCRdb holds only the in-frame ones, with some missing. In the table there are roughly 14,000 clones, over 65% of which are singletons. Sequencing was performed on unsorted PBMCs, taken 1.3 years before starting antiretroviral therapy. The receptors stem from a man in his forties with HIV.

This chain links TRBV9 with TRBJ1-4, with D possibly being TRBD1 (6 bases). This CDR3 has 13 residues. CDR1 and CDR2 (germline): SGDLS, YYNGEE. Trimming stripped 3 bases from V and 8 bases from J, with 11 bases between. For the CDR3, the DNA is TGTGCCAGCAGCGACAGGGTGACGGAAAAACTGTTTTTT. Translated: CASSDRVTEKLFF.

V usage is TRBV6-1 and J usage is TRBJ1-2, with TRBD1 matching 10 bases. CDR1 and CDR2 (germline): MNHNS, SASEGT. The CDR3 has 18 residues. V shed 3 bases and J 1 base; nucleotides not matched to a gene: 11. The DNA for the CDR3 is TGTGCCAGCAGTGAGTCCCTGGGACAGGGGAGACGTAACTATGGCTACACCTTC. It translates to CASSESLGQGRRNYGYTF.

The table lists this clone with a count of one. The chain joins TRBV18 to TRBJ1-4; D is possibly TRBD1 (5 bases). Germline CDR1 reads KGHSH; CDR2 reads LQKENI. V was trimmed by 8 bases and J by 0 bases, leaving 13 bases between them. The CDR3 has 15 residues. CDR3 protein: CASRRDRPTNEKLFF. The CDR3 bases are TGTGCCAGCCGGAGGGACCGTCCAACTAATGAAAAACTGTTTTTT.

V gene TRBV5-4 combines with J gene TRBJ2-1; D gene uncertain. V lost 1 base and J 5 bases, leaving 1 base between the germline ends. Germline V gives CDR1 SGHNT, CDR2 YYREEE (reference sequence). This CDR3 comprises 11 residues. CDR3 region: CASSLNNEQFF. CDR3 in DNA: TGTGCCAGCAGCTTGAACAATGAGCAGTTCTTC. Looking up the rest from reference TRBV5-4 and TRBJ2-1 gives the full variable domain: ETGVTQSPTHLIKTRGQQVTLRCSSQSGHNTVSWYQQALGQGPQFIFQYYREEENGRGNFPPRFSGLQFPNYSSELNVNALELDDSALYLCASSLNNEQFFGPGTRLTVL.

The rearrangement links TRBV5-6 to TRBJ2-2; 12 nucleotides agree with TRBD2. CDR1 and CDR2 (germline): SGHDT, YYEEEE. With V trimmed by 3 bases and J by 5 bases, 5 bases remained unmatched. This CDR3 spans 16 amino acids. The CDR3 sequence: CASSYETSGGTGELFF. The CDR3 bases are TGTGCCAGCAGCTATGAGACTAGCGGGGGTACCGGGGAGCTGTTTTTT.

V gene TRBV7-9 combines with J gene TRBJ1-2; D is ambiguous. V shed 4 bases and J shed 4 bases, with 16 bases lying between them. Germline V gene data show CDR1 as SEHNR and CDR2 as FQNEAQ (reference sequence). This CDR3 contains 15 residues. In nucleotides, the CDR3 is TGTGCCAGCAGCTCATCCTCGGTACAAATCTATGGCTACACCTTC. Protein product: CASSSSSVQIYGYTF.

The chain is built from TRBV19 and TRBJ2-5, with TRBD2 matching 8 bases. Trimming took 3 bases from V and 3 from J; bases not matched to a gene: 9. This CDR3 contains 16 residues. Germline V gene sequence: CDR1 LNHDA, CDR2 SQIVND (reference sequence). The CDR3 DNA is TGTGCCAGTAGTATTTTTGCGGGGGGCCCCGAAGAGACCCAGTACTTC. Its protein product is CASSIFAGGPEETQYF.

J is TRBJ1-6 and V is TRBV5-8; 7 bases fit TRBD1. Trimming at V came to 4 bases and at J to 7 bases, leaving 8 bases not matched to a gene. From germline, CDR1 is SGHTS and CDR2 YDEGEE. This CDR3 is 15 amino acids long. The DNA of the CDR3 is TGTGCCAGCAGCACTAGACAGGGTGGGAATTCACCCCTCCACTTT. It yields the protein CASSTRQGGNSPLHF.

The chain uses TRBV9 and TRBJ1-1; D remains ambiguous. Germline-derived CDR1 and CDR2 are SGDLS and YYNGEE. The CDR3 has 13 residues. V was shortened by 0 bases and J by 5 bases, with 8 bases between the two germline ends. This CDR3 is CASSVDPDTEAFF. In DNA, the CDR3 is TGTGCCAGCAGCGTAGACCCTGATACTGAAGCTTTCTTT.

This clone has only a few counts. For the CDR3, the DNA is TGTGCCAGCAGCTTAGGTGCGGGGTCACCCCTCCACTTT. Translation: CASSLGAGSPLHF. The chain links TRBV7-9 to TRBJ1-6; no definite D call. Germline V gene lookup returns CDR1 SEHNR and CDR2 FQNEAQ (reference sequence). The CDR3 loop spans 13 amino acids. The ends were cut back, 1 base at V and 10 bases at J, with 8 bases in the middle. Together with reference TRBV7-9 and TRBJ1-6, the CDR3 gives the full variable domain: DTGVSQNPRHKITKRGQNVTFRCDPISEHNRLYWYRQTLGQGPEFLTYFQNEAQLEKSRLLSDRFSAERPKGSFSTLEIQRTEQGDSAMYLCASSLGAGSPLHFGNGTRLTVT.

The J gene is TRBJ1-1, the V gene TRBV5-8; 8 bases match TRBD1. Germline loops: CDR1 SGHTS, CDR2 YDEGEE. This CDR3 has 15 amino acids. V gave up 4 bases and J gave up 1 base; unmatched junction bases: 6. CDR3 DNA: TGTGCCAGCAGCCTCGGGACAGGCCCGAACACTGAAGCTTTCTTT. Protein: CASSLGTGPNTEAFF. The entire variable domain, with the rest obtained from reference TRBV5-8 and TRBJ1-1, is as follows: EAGVTQSPTHLIKTRGQQATLRCSPISGHTSVYWYQQALGLGLQFLLWYDEGEERNRGNFPPRFSGRQFPNYSSELNVNALELEDSALYLCASSLGTGPNTEAFFGQGTRLTVV.

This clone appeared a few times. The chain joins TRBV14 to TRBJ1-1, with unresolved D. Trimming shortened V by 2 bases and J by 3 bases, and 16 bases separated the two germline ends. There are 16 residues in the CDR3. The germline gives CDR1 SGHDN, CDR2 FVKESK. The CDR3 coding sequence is TGTGCCAGCAGCCAACCCCTGGGCCCTTATGACACTGAAGCTTTCTTT. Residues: CASSQPLGPYDTEAFF.

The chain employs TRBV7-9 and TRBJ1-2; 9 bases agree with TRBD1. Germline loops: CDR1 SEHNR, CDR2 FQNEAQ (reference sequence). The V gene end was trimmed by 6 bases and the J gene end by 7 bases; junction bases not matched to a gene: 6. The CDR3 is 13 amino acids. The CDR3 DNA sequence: TGTGCCAGCAGACCTACAGGGGGCTTTGGCTACACCTTC. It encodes CASRPTGGFGYTF.

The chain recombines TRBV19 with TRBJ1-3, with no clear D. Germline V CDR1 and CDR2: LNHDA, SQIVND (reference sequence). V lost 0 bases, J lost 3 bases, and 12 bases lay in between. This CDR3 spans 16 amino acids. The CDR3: CASSIDEGPIGNTIYF. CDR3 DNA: TGTGCCAGTAGTATAGATGAAGGACCGATTGGAAACACCATATATTTT.

This chain's CDR3 is CASRNQGVGTEAFF. DNA for the CDR3: TGTGCCAGCAGGAATCAGGGGGTGGGCACTGAAGCTTTCTTT. This sequence joins TRBV25-1 and TRBJ1-1; 7 nucleotides line up with TRBD1. The CDR3 runs 14 residues. The germline V gene encodes CDR1 MGHDK and CDR2 SYGVNS. V lost 6 bases to trimming and J lost 4 bases; unmatched junction nucleotides: 8. Variable domain in full (rest from reference TRBV25-1 and TRBJ1-1): EADIYQTPRYLVIGTGKKITLECSQTMGHDKMYWYQQDPGMELHLIHYSYGVNSTEKGDLSSESTVSRIRTEHFPLTLESARPSHTSQYLCASRNQGVGTEAFFGQGTRLTVV.

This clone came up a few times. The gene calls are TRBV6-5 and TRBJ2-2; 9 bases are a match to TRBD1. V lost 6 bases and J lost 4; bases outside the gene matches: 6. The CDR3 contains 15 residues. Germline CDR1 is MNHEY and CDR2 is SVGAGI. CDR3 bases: TGTGCCAGCAGAAAGGACAGGGGAGGCACCGGGGAGCTGTTTTTT. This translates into CASRKDRGGTGELFF.

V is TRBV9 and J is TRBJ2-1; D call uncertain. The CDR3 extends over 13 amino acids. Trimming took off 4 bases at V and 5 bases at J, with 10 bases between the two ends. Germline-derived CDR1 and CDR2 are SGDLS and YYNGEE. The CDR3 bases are TGTGCCAGCAGCACAAGGACGAACAATGAGCAGTTCTTC. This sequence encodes CASSTRTNNEQFF.

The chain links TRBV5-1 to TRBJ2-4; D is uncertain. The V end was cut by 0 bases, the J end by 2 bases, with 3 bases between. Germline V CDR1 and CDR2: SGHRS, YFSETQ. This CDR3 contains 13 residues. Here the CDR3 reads CASSLGPKNIQYF. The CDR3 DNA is TGCGCCAGCAGCTTGGGGCCCAAAAACATTCAGTACTTC. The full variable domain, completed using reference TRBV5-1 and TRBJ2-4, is KAGVTQTPRYLIKTRGQQVTLSCSPISGHRSVSWYQQTPGQGLQFLFEYFSETQRNKGNFPGRFSGRQFSNSRSEMNVSTLELGDSALYLCASSLGPKNIQYFGAGTRLSVL.

CDR3 residues: CASSEDRTGRGYTF. The CDR3 bases are TGTGCCAGCAGTGAAGATAGGACAGGGCGAGGCTACACCTTC. This chain joins TRBV6-1 and TRBJ1-2, with 8 bases fitting TRBD1. Germline-derived CDR1 and CDR2 are MNHNS and SASEGT. This CDR3 has 14 amino acids. J lost 8 bases, V lost 1 base, and 6 bases had no gene match.

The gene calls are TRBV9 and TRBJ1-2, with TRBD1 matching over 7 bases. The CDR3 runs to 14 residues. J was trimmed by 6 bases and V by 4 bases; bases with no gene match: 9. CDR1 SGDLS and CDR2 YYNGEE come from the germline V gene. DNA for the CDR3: TGTGCCAGCAGCATACAAGACAGGGCCGATGGCTACACCTTC. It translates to CASSIQDRADGYTF.

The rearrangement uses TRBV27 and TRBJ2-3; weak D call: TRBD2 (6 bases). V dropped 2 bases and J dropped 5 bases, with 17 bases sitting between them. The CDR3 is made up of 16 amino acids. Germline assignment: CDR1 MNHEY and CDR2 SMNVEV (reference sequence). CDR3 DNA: TGTGCCAGCAGTTTAATGGGATGGGGGGTCGGAGATACGCAGTATTTT. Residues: CASSLMGWGVGDTQYF.

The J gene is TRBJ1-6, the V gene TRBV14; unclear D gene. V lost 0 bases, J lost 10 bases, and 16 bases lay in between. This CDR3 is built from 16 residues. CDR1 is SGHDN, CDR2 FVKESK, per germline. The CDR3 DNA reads TGTGCCAGCAGCCAAGATCCGGGCAGTTTATGGTCACCCCTCCACTTT. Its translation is CASSQDPGSLWSPLHF.

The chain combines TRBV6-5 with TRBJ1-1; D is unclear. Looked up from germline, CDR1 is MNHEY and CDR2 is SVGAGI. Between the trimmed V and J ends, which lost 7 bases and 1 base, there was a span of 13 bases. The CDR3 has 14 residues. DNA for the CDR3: TGTGCCAGCAAGGGCAGAGAAAAGAACACTGAAGCTTTCTTT. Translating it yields CASKGREKNTEAFF.

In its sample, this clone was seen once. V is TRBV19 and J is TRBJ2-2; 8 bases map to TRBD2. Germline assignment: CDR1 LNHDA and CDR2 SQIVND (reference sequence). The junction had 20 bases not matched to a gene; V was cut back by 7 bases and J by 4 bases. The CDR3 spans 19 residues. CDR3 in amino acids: CASNSFFPGSGGFTGELFF. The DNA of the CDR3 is TGTGCCAGTAACTCATTTTTCCCAGGGAGCGGGGGATTCACCGGGGAGCTGTTTTTT.